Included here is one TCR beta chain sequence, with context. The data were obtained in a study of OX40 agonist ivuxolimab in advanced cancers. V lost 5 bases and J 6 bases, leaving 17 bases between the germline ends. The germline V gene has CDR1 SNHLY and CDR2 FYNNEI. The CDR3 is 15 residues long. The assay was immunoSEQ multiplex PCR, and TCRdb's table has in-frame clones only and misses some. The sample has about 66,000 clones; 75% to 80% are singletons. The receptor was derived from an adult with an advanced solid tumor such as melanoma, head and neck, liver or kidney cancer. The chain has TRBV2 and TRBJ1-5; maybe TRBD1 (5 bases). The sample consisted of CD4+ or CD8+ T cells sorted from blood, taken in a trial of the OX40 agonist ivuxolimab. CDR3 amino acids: CASSPTWGVGQPQHF. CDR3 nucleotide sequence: TGTGCCAGCAGTCCCACCTGGGGGGTGGGTCAGCCCCAGCATTTT. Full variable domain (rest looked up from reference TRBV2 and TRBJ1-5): EPEVTQTPSHQVTQMGQEVILRCVPISNHLYFYWYRQILGQKVEFLVSFYNNEISEKSEIFDDQFSVERPDGSNFTLKIRSTKLEDSAMYFCASSPTWGVGQPQHFGDGTRLSIL.